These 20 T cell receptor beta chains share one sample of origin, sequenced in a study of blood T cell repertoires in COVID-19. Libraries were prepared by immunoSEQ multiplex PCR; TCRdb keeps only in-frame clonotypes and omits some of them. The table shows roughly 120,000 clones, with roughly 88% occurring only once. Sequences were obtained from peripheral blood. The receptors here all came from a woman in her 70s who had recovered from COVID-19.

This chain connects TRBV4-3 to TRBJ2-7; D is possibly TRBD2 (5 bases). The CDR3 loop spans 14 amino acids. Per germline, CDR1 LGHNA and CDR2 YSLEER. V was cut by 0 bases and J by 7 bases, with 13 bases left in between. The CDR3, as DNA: TGCGCCAGCAGCCAAGATCCAAGCTCGGGGGAGCAGTACTTC. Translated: CASSQDPSSGEQYF.

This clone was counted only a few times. The CDR3 is CASSFNGDSNQPQHF. DNA for the CDR3: TGTGCCAGCAGCTTCAACGGGGATAGCAATCAGCCCCAGCATTTT. The chain has TRBV5-5 and TRBJ1-5; D ambiguous. The germline V gene has CDR1 SGHKS and CDR2 YYEKEE (reference sequence). Trimming shortened V by 2 bases and J by 0 bases, and 9 bases separated the two germline ends. This CDR3 region has 15 residues.

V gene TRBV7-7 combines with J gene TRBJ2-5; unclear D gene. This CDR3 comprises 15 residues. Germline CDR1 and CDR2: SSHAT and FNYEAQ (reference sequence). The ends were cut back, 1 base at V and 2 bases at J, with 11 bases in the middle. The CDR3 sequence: CASSLVGAGQETQYF. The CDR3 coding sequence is TGTGCCAGCAGCTTAGTTGGTGCAGGTCAAGAGACCCAGTACTTC.

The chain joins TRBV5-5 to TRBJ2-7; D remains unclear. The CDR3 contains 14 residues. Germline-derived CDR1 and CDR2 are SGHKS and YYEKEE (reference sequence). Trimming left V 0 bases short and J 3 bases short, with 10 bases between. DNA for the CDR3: TGTGCCAGCAGCTTGGGCAGTAGCCACTACGAGCAGTACTTC. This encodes CASSLGSSHYEQYF.

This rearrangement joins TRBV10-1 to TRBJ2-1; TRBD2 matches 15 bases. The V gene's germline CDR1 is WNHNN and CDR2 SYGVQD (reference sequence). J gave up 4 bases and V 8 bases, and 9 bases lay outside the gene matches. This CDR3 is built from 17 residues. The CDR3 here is CASGTGTSGRPYNEQFF. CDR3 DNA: TGCGCCAGCGGCACCGGGACTAGCGGGAGGCCGTACAATGAGCAGTTCTTC.

CDR3 coding DNA: TGTGCCAGCTCACCCTCGGCAGGGGTGAACACCTTC. It translates to CASSPSAGVNTF. The chain links TRBV18 to TRBJ1-2; D might be TRBD1 (6 bases). The CDR3 spans 12 residues. Germline V gene lookup returns CDR1 KGHSH and CDR2 LQKENI. The V gene lost 3 bases and the J gene lost 12 bases, with 14 bases spanning the gap.

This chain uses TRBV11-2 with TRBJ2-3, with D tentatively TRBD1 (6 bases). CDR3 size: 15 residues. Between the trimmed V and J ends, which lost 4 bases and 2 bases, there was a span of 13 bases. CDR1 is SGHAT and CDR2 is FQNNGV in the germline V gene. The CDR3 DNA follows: TGTGCCAGCAGCTACCTCACAGGGATCACAGATACGCAGTATTTT. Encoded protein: CASSYLTGITDTQYF.

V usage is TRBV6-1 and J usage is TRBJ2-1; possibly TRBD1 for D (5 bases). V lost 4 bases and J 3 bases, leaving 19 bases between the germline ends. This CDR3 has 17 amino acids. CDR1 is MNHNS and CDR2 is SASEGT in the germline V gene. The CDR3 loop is CASSVRIGQGVYNEQFF. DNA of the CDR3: TGTGCCAGCAGTGTCCGGATTGGGCAGGGCGTCTACAATGAGCAGTTCTTC.

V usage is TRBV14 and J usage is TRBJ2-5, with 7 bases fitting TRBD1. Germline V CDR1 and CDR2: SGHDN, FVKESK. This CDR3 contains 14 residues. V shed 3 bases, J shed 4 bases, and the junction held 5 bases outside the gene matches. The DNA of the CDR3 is TGTGCCAGCAGCCAGAACAGGGGTGGAGAGACCCAGTACTTC. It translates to CASSQNRGGETQYF.

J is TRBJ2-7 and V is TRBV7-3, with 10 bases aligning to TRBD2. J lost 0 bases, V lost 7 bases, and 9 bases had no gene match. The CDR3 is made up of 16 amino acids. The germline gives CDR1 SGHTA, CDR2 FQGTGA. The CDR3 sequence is CASTSSGRPSSYEQYF. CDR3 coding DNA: TGTGCCAGCACCAGTAGCGGGAGGCCGAGCTCCTACGAGCAGTACTTC.

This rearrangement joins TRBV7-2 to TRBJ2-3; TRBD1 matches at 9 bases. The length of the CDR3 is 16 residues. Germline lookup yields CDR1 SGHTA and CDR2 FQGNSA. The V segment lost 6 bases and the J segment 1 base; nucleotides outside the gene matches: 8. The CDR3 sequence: CASRGYRGLRTDTQYF. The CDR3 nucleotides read TGTGCCAGCAGGGGTTACAGGGGGCTCCGCACAGATACGCAGTATTTT.

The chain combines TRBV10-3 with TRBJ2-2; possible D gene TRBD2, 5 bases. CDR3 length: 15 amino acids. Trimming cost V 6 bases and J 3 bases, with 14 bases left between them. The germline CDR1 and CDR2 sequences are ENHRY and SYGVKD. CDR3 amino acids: CAISTGIRDTGELFF. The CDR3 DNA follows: TGTGCCATCAGCACCGGGATACGGGACACCGGGGAGCTGTTTTTT.

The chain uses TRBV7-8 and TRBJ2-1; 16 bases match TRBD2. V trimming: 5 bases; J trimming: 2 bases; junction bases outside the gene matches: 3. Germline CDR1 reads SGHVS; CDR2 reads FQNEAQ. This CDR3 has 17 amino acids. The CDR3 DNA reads TGTGCCAGCAGCGCGGGACTAGCGGGGGGGACCTACAATGAGCAGTTCTTC. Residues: CASSAGLAGGTYNEQFF. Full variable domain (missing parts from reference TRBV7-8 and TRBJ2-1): GAGVSQSPRYKVAKRGQDVALRCDPISGHVSLFWYQQALGQGPEFLTYFQNEAQLDKSGLPSDRFFAERPEGSVSTLKIQRTQQEDSAVYLCASSAGLAGGTYNEQFFGPGTRLTVL.

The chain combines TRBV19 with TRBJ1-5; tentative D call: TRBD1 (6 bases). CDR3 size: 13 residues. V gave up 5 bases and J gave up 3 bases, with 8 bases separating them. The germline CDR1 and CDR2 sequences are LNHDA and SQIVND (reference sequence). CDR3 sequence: CASSDRINQPQHF. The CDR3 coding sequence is TGTGCCAGTAGTGACAGGATCAATCAGCCCCAGCATTTT.

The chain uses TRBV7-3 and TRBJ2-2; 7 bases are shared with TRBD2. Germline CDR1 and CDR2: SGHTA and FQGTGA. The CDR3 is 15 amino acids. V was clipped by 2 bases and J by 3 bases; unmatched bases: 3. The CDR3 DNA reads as TGTGCCAGCAGCTTATCTAGCGGCTACACCGGGGAGCTGTTTTTT. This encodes CASSLSSGYTGELFF.

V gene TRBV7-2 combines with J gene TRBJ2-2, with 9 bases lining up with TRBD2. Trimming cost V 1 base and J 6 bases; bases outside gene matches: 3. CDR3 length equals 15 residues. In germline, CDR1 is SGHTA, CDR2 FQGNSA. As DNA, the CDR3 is TGTGCCAGCAGCTTAGTAGGGACTAGCCCCGGGGAGCTGTTTTTT. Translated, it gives CASSLVGTSPGELFF.

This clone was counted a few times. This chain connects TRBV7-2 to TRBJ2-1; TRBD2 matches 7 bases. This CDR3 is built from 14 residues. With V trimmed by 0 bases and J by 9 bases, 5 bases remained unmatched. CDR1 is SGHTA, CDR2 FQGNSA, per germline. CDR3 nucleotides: TGTGCCAGCAGCTTAGCGTCAGCGGGGTTTGAGCAGTTCTTC. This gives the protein CASSLASAGFEQFF.

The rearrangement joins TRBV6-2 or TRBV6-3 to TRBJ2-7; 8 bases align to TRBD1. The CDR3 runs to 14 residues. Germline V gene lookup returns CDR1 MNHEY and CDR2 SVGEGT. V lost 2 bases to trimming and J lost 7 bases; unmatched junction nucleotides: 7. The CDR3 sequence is CASSYGTGVREQYF. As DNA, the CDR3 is TGTGCCAGCAGTTACGGGACAGGCGTGAGAGAGCAGTACTTC.

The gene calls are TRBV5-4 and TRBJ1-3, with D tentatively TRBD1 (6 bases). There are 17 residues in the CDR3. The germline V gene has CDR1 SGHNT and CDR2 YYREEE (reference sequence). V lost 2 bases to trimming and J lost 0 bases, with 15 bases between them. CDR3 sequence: CASSFREGVHSGNTIYF. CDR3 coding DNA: TGTGCCAGCAGCTTTAGAGAGGGGGTCCACTCTGGAAACACCATATATTTT.

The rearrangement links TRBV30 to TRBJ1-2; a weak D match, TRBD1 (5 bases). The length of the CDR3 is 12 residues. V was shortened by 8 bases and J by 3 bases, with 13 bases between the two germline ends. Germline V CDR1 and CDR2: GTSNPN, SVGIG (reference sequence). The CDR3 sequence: CAGGGGDYGYTF. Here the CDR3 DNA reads TGTGCCGGGGGGGGAGGGGACTATGGCTACACCTTC.